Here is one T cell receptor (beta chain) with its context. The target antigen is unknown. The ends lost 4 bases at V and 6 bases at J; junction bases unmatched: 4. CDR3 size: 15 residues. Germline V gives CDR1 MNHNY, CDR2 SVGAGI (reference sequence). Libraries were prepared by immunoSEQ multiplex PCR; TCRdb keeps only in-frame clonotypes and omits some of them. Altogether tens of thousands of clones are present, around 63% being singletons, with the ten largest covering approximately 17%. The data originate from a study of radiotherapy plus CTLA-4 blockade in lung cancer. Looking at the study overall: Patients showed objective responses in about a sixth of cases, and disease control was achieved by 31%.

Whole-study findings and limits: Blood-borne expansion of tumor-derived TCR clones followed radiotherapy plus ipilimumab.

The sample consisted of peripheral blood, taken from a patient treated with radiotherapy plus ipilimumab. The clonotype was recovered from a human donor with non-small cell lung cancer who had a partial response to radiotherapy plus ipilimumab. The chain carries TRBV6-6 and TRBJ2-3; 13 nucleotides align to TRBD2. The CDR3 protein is CASSSETSGRDTQYF. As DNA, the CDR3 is TGTGCCAGCAGTTCGGAGACTAGCGGGAGGGATACGCAGTATTTT.